This TCR beta chain originates from a study of blood T cell repertoires in COVID-19. At the level of the study: Acute and convalescent COVID-19 specimens originated in the United States, Italy and Spain. Sources were T cells, B-cell-depleted T cells, or PBMCs; the material itself was cDNA or gDNA.

Per the original data handling: Cell counts per sample came from amplifying reference gene primers. Assay: immunoSEQ multiplex PCR; the TCRdb copy retains only in-frame clones and omits some. V and J calls and clone size are given by that table; D and trimming were obtained from the DNA. The sample yields roughly 200,000 clones, 82% seen once. Participant reports of clinical history set cohort assignment. Per germline, CDR1 MNHEY and CDR2 SVGAGI. The ends lost 5 bases at V and 7 bases at J; junction bases unmatched: 3. The CDR3 extends over 14 amino acids. This sequence originates from a woman aged 60-75 years with acute COVID-19. J is TRBJ2-2 and V is TRBV6-5; 11 bases map to TRBD1. Sequenced: PBMCs or T cells enriched from blood (not recorded which). The CDR3 DNA follows: TGTGCCAGCAGTCGGACAGGGGGCAGCGGGGAGCTGTTTTTT. Protein: CASSRTGGSGELFF.